This TCR beta chain derives from a study of early T cells in non-severe SARS-CoV-2 infection. From the 5' RACE reads, TCRdb called clonotypes with MiXCR, one entry per CDR3 protein. The data contain tens of thousands of distinct CDR3 sequences, 5.5% of them singletons. This clonotype was detected ten times or more. This specimen was whole blood, taken at baseline. This sequence was found in an adult who was a healthcare worker with PCR-confirmed SARS-CoV-2 infection or an uninfected control (not recorded which).

CDR3 nucleotide sequence: TGTGCCAGCAGCGTAGTGACAGATACGCAGTATTTT. Its protein is CASSVVTDTQYF. The chain employs TRBV9 and TRBJ2-3; D gene ambiguous. In germline, CDR1 is SGDLS, CDR2 YYNGEE. The CDR3 has 12 amino acids. V shed 0 bases and J shed 3 bases, with 2 bases lying between them.